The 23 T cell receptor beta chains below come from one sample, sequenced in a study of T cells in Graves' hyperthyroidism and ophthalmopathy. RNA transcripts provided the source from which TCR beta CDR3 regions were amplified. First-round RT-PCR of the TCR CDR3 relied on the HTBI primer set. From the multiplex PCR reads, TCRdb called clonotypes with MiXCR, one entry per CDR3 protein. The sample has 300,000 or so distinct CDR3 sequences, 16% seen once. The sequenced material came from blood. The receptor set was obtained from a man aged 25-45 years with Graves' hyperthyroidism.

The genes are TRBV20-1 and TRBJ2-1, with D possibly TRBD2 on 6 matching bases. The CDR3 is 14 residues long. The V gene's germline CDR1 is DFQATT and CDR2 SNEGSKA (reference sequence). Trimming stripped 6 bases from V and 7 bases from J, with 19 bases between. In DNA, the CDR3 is TGCAGTGCAGGGGTAGCGGTCCTCGGGAATGAGCAGTTCTTC. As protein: CSAGVAVLGNEQFF.

Here the CDR3 reads CASSVGTGNRANVLTF. The CDR3 DNA reads TGTGCCAGCAGCGTAGGTACAGGGAACAGGGCCAACGTCCTGACTTTC. The V and J genes are TRBV9 and TRBJ2-6; D is perhaps TRBD1 (6 bases). The germline V and J ends were trimmed by 0 bases and 5 bases, with 12 bases remaining between them. Germline loops: CDR1 SGDLS, CDR2 YYNGEE. This CDR3 region has 16 residues.

The chain's CDR3 is CASGWGREPYNEQFF. DNA for the CDR3: TGTGCTAGTGGTTGGGGTCGGGAGCCCTACAATGAGCAGTTCTTC. V is TRBV12-5 and J is TRBJ2-1; TRBD2 is a possible D gene (6 bases). Deletions cut 4 bases from V and 2 bases from J, with 12 bases between. The CDR3 contains 15 residues. Germline V gene data show CDR1 as LGHNT and CDR2 as FRNRAP.

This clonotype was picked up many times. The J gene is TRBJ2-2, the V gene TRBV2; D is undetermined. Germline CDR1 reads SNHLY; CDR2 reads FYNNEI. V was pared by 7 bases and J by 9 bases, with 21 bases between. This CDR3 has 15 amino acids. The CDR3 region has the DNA TGTGCCAGCATTACCGGCCTCGGACGCCCCTGGGAGCTGTTTTTT. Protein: CASITGLGRPWELFF.

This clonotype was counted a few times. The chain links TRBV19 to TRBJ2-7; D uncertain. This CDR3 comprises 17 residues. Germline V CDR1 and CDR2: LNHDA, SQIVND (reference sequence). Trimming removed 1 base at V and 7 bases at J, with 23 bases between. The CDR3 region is CASSIVRVSPCLWEQYF. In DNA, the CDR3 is TGTGCCAGTAGTATAGTTCGGGTGAGCCCCTGCTTGTGGGAGCAGTACTTC.

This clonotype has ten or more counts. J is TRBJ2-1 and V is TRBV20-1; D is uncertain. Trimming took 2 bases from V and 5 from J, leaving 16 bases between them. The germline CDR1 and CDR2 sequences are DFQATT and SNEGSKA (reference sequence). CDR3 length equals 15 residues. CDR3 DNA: TGCAGTGCTAGAAGGAGCGAGACTTCTCACAATGAGCAGTTCTTC. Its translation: CSARRSETSHNEQFF.

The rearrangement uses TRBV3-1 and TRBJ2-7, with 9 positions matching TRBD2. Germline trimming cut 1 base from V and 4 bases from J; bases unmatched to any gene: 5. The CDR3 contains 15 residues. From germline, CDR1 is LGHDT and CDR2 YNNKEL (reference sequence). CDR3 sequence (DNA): TGTGCCAGCAGCCAAGCCCTAGCGGGGTCTTACGAGCAGTACTTC. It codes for CASSQALAGSYEQYF.

The CDR3: CASEQGAGGELFF. The CDR3 DNA sequence: TGTGCCAGCGAACAGGGGGCGGGCGGGGAGCTGTTTTTT. The rearrangement joins TRBV5-6 to TRBJ2-2; 9 bases line up with TRBD1. Germline V CDR1 and CDR2: SGHDT, YYEEEE. The CDR3 runs to 13 residues. J gave up 7 bases and V 7 bases, and 5 bases lay outside the gene matches.

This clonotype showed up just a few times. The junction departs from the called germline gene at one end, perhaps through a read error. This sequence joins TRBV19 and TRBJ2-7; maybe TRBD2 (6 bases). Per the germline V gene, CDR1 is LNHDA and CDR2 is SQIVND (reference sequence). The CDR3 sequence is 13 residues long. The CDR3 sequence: CASSSGLFYGQYF. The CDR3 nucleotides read TGTGCCAGTAGTTCCGGACTATTTTACGGGCAGTACTTC.

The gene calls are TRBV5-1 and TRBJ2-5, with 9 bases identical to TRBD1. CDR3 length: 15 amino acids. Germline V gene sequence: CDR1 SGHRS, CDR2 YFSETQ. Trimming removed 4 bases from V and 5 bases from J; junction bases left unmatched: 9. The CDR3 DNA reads TGCGCCAGCAGCGATGATACAGGGGGCCGTGAGACCCAGTACTTC. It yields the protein CASSDDTGGRETQYF.

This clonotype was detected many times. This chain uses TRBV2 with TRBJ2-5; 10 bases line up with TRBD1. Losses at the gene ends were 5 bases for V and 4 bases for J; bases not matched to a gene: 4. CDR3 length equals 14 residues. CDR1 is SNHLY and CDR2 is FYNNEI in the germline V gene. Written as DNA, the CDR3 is TGTGCCAGCAGTTCGACAGGGGGCGGAGAGACCCAGTACTTC. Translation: CASSSTGGGETQYF.

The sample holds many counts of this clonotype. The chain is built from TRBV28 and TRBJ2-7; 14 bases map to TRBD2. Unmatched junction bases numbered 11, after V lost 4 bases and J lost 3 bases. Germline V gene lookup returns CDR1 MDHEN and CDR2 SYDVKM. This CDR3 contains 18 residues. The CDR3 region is CASSSLGLAGVGNYEQYF. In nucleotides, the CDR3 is TGTGCCAGCAGTTCTTTGGGACTAGCGGGAGTTGGCAACTACGAGCAGTACTTC. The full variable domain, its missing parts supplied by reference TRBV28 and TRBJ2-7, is DVKVTQSSRYLVKRTGEKVFLECVQDMDHENMFWYRQDPGLGLRLIYFSYDVKMKEKGDIPEGYSVSREKKERFSLILESASTNQTSMYLCASSSLGLAGVGNYEQYFGPGTRLTVT.

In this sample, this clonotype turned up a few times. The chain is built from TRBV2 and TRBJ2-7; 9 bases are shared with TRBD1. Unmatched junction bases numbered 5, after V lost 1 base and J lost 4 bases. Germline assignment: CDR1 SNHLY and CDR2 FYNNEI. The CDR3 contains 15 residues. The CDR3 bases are TGTGCCAGCAGTGAAGGGGGACAGGGAATATACGAGCAGTACTTC. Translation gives CASSEGGQGIYEQYF.

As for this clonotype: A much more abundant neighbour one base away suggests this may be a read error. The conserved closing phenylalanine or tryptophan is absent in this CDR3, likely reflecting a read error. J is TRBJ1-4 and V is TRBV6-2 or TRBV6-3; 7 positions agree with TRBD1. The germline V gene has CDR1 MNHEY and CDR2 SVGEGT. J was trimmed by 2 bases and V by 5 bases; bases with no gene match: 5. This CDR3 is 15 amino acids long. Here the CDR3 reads CASSTLTGTNEKLFL. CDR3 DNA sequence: TGTGCCAGCAGTACCTTGACAGGGACTAATGAAAAACTGTTTCTT.

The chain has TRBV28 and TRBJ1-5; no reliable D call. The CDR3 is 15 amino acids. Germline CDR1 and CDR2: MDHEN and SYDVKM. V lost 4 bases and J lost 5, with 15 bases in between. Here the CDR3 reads CASSSYSPSDQPQHF. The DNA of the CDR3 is TGTGCCAGCAGTTCGTACTCACCTTCGGATCAGCCCCAGCATTTT. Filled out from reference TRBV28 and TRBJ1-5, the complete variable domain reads DVKVTQSSRYLVKRTGEKVFLECVQDMDHENMFWYRQDPGLGLRLIYFSYDVKMKEKGDIPEGYSVSREKKERFSLILESASTNQTSMYLCASSSYSPSDQPQHFGDGTRLSIL.

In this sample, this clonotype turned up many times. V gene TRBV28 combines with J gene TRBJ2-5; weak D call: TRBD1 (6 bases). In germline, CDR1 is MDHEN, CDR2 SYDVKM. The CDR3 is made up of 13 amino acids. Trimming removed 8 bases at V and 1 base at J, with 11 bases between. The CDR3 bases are TGTGCCAGCCACGGACAGACCCAAGAGACCCAGTACTTC. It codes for CASHGQTQETQYF.

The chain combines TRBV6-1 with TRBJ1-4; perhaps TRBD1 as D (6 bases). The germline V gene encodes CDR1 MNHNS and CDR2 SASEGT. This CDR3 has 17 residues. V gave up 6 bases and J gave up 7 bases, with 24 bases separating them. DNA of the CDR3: TGTGCCAGCAGACAGCAAGAAAGACGGGGGCGAGGTGAAAAACTGTTTTTT. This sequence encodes CASRQQERRGRGEKLFF.

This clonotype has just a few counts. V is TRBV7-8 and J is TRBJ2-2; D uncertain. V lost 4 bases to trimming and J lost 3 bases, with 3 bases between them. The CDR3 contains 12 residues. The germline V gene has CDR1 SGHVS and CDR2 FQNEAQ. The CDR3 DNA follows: TGTGCCAGCAGCTCAGACACCGGGGAGCTGTTTTTT. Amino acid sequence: CASSSDTGELFF.

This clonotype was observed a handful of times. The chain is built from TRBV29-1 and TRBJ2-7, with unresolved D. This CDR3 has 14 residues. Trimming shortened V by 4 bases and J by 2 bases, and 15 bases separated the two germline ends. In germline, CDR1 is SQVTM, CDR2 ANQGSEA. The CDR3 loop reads CSVVDPTRAYEQYF. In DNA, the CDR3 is TGCAGCGTTGTCGACCCGACAAGAGCCTACGAGCAGTACTTC.

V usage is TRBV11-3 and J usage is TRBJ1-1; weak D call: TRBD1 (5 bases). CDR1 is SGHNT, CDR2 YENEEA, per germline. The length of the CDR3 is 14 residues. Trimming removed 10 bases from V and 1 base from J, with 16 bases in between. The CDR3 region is CANIPGGRNTEAFF. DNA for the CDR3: TGTGCCAACATCCCTGGGGGTCGGAACACTGAAGCTTTCTTT.

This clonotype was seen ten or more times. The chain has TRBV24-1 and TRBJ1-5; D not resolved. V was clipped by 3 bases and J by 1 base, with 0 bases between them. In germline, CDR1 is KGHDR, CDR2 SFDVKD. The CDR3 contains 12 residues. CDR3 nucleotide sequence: TGTGCCACCAGTGATAGCAATCAGCCCCAGCATTTT. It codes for CATSDSNQPQHF.

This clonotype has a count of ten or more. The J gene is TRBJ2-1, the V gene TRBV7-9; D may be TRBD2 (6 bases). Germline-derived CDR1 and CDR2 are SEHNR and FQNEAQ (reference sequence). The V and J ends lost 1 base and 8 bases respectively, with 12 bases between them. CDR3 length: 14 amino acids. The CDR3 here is CASSLVGRRDEQFF. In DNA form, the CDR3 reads TGTGCCAGCAGCTTAGTCGGGAGAAGGGATGAGCAGTTCTTC. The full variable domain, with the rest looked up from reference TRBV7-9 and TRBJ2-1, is DTGVSQNPRHKITKRGQNVTFRCDPISEHNRLYWYRQTLGQGPEFLTYFQNEAQLEKSRLLSDRFSAERPKGSFSTLEIQRTEQGDSAMYLCASSLVGRRDEQFFGPGTRLTVL.

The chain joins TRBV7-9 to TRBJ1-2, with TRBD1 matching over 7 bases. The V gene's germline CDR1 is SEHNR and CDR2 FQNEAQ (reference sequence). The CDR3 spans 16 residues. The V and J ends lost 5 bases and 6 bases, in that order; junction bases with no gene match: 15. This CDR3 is CASSRLNGDSPNGYTF. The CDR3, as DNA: TGTGCCAGCAGCCGCCTAAACGGGGACAGTCCTAATGGCTACACCTTC. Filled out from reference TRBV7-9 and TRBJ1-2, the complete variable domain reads DTGVSQNPRHKITKRGQNVTFRCDPISEHNRLYWYRQTLGQGPEFLTYFQNEAQLEKSRLLSDRFSAERPKGSFSTLEIQRTEQGDSAMYLCASSRLNGDSPNGYTFGSGTRLTVV.